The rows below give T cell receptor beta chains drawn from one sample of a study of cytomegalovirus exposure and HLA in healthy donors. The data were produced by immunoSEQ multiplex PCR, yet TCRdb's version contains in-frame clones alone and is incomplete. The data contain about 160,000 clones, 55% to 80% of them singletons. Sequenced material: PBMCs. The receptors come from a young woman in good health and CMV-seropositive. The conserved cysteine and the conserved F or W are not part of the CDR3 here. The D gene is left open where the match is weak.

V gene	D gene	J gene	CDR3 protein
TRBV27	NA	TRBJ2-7	ASSFLQPGTGAYEQY
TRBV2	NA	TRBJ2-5	ASSVSHSQETQY
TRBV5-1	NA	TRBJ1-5	ASSLAGPNQPQH
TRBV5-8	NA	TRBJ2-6	ASTLVGSGANVLT
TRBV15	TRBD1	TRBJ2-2	AASRDLETGYPGELF
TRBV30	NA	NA	AWSEVHEQY
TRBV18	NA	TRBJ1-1	ASSPLTDGQNTEAF
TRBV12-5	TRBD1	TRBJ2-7	ASRIAGGGHEQY
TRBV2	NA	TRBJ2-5	ASSEGSGETQY
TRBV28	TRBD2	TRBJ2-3	ASSSHPRLAGGDTQY
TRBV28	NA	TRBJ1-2	ASSFAGAFNYGYT
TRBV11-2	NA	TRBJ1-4	ASSLDWARSNEKLF
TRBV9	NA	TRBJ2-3	ASSPKTERFTDTQY
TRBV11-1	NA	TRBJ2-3	ASSLMDSGTDTQY
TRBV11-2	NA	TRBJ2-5	ASSFGGYQETQY
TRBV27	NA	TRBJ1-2	ASRLTYGYT
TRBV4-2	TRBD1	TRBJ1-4	ASSQPQGGNEKLF
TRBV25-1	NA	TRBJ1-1	ASSETIQGYTEAF
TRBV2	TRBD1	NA	ASRPGQGSNEQY
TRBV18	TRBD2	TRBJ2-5	ASSPGGAGRWETQY
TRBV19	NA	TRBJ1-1	ASIRERVF
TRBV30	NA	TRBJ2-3	AWSIDGGRADTQY
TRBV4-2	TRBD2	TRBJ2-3	ASSQKSSGGADTQY
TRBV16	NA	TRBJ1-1	ASSQFSSGRNTEAF
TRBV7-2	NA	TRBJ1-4	ASSLSRRGNEKLF
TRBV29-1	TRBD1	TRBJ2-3	SVGSGGAADTQY
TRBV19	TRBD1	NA	ASSTGQTYEQY
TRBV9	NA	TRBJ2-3	ASSVASPDTQY
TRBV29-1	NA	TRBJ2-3	SVALGSSTDTQY
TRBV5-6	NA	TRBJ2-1	ASSRMRATYYNEQF
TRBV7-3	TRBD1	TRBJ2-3	ASSRQGAEDTQY
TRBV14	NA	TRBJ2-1	ASSQALSSYNEQF
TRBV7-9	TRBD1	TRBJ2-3	ASSTHRGRFRDTQY
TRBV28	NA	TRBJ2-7	ASKDSYEQY
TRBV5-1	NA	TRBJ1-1	ASRGQVNTEAF
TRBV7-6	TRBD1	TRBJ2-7	ASSSGTGGYEQY
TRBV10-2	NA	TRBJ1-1	ASSGNLRGTEAF
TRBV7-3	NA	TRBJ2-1	ASSLRIGGPNGEQF
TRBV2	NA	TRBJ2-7	ASSERAGRANYEQY
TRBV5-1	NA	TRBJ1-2	ASSYRDYGYT
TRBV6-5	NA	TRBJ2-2	ASSYGRDYTGELF
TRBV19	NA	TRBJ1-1	ASSWSLRTEAF
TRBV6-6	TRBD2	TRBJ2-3	ASSPPGGGIDTQY
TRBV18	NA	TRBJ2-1	ASSPQGSNPLNEQF
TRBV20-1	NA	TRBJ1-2	SARRNYGYT
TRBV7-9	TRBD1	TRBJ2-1	ASSLEGQGRNEQF
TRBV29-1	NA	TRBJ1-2	SVGVGQGAYGYT
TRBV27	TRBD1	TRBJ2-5	ASSYTGGDLGETQY
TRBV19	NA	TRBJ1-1	ASSITSRGTEAF
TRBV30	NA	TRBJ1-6	AWSPITVTYNSPLH
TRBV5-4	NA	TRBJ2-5	ASSSRAETQY
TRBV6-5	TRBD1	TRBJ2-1	ASSLYYRQGDNEQF
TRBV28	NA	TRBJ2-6	ASRQHLASGANVLT
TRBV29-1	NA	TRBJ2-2	SVRAPTNTGGLF
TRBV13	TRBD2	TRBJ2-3	ASSFGGTDTQY